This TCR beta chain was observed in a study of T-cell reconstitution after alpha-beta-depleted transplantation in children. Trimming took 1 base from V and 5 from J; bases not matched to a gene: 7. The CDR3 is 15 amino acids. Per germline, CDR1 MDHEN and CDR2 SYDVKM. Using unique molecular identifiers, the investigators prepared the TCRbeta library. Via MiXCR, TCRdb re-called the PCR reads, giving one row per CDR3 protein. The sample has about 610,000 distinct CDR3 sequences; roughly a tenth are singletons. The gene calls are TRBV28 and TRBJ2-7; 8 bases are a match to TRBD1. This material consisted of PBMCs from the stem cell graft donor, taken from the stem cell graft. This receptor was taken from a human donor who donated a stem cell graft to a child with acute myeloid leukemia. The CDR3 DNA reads TGTGCCAGCAGTTTATCCTGGACAGGGTCCCACGAGCAGTACTTC. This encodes CASSLSWTGSHEQYF.